The T cell receptor beta chain described here comes from a study of cytomegalovirus exposure and HLA in healthy donors. Trimming took 6 bases from V and 3 from J; bases not matched to a gene: 8. The CDR3 extends over 15 amino acids. Germline V gives CDR1 MDHEN, CDR2 SYDVKM. PCR primers comprised 60 Vbeta and 13 Jbeta primers. Libraries were prepared by immunoSEQ multiplex PCR; TCRdb keeps only in-frame clonotypes and omits some of them. The sample includes approximately 220,000 clones, about 83% seen only once; the top ten take about 1.4%. Concerning this clone itself: As yet, its antigen is unknown.

Points from the study as a whole: The study labeled 164 TCR beta chains cytomegalovirus-associated. Donors belonging to an Asian-associated ancestry cluster reportedly showed fewer N-insertions in productive TCRs than the approximately 640-donor mean, according to what a later analysis found. Later analysis indicated greater clonal expansion among HLA-associated TCR beta chains than among equally common other chains.

The sample comprised PBMCs. The sequence was obtained from a girl between 5 and 17 years old in good health and CMV-seronegative. This rearrangement joins TRBV28 to TRBJ2-7; 10 positions agree with TRBD1. CDR3 coding DNA: TGTGCCAGCAGCCCATGGGACAGGGGTCTCTACGAGCAGTACTTC. Amino acids: CASSPWDRGLYEQYF.